Listed below are T cell receptor beta chains from one sample, sequenced in a study of OX40 agonist ivuxolimab in advanced cancers. Here immunoSEQ multiplex PCR was the method, and the copy in TCRdb shows in-frame clones only, minus some. Of about 50,000 clones in the sample, about 84% were seen once. Source: CD4+ or CD8+ T cells sorted from blood, taken in a trial of the OX40 agonist ivuxolimab. The receptors were gathered from an adult with an advanced solid tumor such as melanoma, head and neck, liver or kidney cancer. CDR3s include the opening cysteine and the closing phenylalanine or tryptophan. The D gene is left open where the match is weak. Clone size is stated in some rows and not others, as once, few, many or a class when expanded.

cdr3_nt: TGTGCCAGCAGTTCGTCAGGGATCTACGAGCAGTACTTC
cdr3_aa: CASSSSGIYEQYF
cdr3_length: 13
v_call: TRBV27
j_call: TRBJ2-7
clone_size: .
d_call: .

cdr3_nt: TGTGCTAGCAGCTTTTCCCGGACAGGGCCTAATGAGCAGTTCTTC
cdr3_aa: CASSFSRTGPNEQFF
cdr3_length: 15
v_call: TRBV7-7
j_call: TRBJ2-1
clone_size: .
d_call: TRBD1

cdr3_nt: TGCAGCGTCGCCTGGGGGTCCCAAAACACTGAAGCTTTCTTT
cdr3_aa: CSVAWGSQNTEAFF
cdr3_length: 14
v_call: TRBV29-1
j_call: TRBJ1-1
clone_size: .
d_call: .

cdr3_nt: TGTGCCAGCAGCACTCCCGCGGGGCGGGACACCTTC
cdr3_aa: CASSTPAGRDTF
cdr3_length: 12
v_call: TRBV6-6
j_call: TRBJ1-2
clone_size: .
d_call: .

cdr3_nt: TGTGCCAGCAGCGCTTTCCGCGTCCACATTGCCTCATCACCCCTCCACTTT
cdr3_aa: CASSAFRVHIASSPLHF
cdr3_length: 17
v_call: TRBV7-8
j_call: TRBJ1-6
clone_size: .
d_call: .

cdr3_nt: TGCGCCAGCAGCCAGGGGAGTATAGATTCACCCCTCCACTTT
cdr3_aa: CASSQGSIDSPLHF
cdr3_length: 14
v_call: TRBV5-1
j_call: TRBJ1-6
clone_size: .
d_call: .

cdr3_nt: TGTGCCAGCAGTGTCCAAACGGTGAACACTGAAGCTTTCTTT
cdr3_aa: CASSVQTVNTEAFF
cdr3_length: 14
v_call: TRBV6-1
j_call: TRBJ1-1
clone_size: once
d_call: .

cdr3_nt: TGCGCCAGCAGCCAAGACGGGACTGGGGGGTTAGGGACCCAGTACTTC
cdr3_aa: CASSQDGTGGLGTQYF
cdr3_length: 16
v_call: TRBV4-3
j_call: TRBJ2-5
clone_size: .
d_call: .

cdr3_nt: TGTGCCAGCAGTGGCCCCGAGGACAGGAGGGGCCCCCACTACGAGCAGTACTTC
cdr3_aa: CASSGPEDRRGPHYEQYF
cdr3_length: 18
v_call: TRBV28
j_call: TRBJ2-7
clone_size: few
d_call: .

cdr3_nt: TGTGCCAGCAGCTTATATGTTACCACTGAAGCTTTCTTT
cdr3_aa: CASSLYVTTEAFF
cdr3_length: 13
v_call: TRBV7-2
j_call: TRBJ1-1
clone_size: .
d_call: .

cdr3_nt: TGTGCCAGCAGTTTATCCGCGACGAGCTCCTACGAGCAGTACTTC
cdr3_aa: CASSLSATSSYEQYF
cdr3_length: 15
v_call: TRBV28
j_call: TRBJ2-7
clone_size: .
d_call: .

cdr3_nt: TGTGCCAGCAGCTTAGATGCGTTCCGGGATGAGCAGTTCTTC
cdr3_aa: CASSLDAFRDEQFF
cdr3_length: 14
v_call: TRBV7-9
j_call: TRBJ2-1
clone_size: .
d_call: .

cdr3_nt: TGTGCCAGCAGCCCGACAGTAGCCAAAAACATTCAGTACTTC
cdr3_aa: CASSPTVAKNIQYF
cdr3_length: 14
v_call: TRBV9
j_call: TRBJ2-4
clone_size: few
d_call: .

cdr3_nt: TGTGCCAGCAGCCCAACAGGGAACTATGGTCTGAACACTGAAGCTTTCTTT
cdr3_aa: CASSPTGNYGLNTEAFF
cdr3_length: 17
v_call: TRBV7-2
j_call: TRBJ1-1
clone_size: .
d_call: .

cdr3_nt: TGTGCCAGCAGTGAGGAAATAATAGCCTACGAGCAGTACTTC
cdr3_aa: CASSEEIIAYEQYF
cdr3_length: 14
v_call: TRBV2
j_call: TRBJ2-7
clone_size: few
d_call: .

cdr3_nt: TGTGCCAGCAGCGTAGCCGGGGGGCCCGGGGAGCTGTTTTTT
cdr3_aa: CASSVAGGPGELFF
cdr3_length: 14
v_call: TRBV9
j_call: TRBJ2-2
clone_size: .
d_call: .

cdr3_nt: TGTGCCAGCAGCCGACAGGGAGCCTACAATGAGCAGTTCTTC
cdr3_aa: CASSRQGAYNEQFF
cdr3_length: 14
v_call: TRBV7-3
j_call: TRBJ2-1
clone_size: .
d_call: TRBD1

cdr3_nt: TGTGCCAGCATCGGTCAGGTCCAAACTACCTACAATGAGCAGTTCTTC
cdr3_aa: CASIGQVQTTYNEQFF
cdr3_length: 16
v_call: TRBV13
j_call: TRBJ2-1
clone_size: .
d_call: .

cdr3_nt: TGTGCCAGTAGCCCCGATTTGGATCAGCCCCAGCATTTT
cdr3_aa: CASSPDLDQPQHF
cdr3_length: 13
v_call: TRBV19
j_call: TRBJ1-5
clone_size: .
d_call: .